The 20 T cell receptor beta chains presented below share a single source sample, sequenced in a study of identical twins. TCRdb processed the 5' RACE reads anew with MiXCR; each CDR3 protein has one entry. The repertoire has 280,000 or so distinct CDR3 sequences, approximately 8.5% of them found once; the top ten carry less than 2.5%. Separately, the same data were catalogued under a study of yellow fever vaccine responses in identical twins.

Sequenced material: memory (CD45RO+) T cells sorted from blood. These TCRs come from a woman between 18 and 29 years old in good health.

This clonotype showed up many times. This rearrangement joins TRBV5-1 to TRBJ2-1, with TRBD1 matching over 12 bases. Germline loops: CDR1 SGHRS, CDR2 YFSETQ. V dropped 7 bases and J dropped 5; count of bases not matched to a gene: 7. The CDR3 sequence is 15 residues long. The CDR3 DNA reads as TGCGCCAGCTTCGGGACAGGGGGCGGCCACAATGAGCAGTTCTTC. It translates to CASFGTGGGHNEQFF.

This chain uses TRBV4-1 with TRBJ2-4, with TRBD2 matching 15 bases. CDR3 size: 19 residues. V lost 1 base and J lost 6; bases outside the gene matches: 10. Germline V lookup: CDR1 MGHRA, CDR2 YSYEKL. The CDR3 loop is CASSQGWTSGGAGGNIQYF. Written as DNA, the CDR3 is TGCGCCAGCAGCCAAGGTTGGACTAGCGGGGGGGCTGGGGGAAACATTCAGTACTTC.

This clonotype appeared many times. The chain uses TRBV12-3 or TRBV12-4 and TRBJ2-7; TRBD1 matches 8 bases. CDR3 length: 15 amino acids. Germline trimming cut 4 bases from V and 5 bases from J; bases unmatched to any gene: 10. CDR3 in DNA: TGTGCCAGCAGTTACCATCGGACAGGGAGAGACGAGCAGTACTTC. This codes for CASSYHRTGRDEQYF.

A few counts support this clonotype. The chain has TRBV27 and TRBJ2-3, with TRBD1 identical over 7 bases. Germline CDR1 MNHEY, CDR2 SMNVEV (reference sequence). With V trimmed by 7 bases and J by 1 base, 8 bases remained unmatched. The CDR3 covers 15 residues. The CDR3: CASTLTGPGTDTQYF. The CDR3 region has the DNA TGTGCCAGCACCCTGACAGGGCCGGGCACAGATACGCAGTATTTT.

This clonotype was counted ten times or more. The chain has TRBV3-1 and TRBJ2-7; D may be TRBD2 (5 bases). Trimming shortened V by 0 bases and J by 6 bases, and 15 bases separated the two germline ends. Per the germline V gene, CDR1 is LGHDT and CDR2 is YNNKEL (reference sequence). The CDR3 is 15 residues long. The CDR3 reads CASSQDWSGLAEQYF. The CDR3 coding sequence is TGTGCCAGCAGCCAAGATTGGAGCGGTCTCGCCGAGCAGTACTTC.

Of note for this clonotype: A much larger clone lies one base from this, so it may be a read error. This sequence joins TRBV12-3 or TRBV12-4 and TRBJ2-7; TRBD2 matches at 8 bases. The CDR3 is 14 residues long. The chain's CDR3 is CASRPGTSSYKQYF. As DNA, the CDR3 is TGTGCCAGCAGGCCCGGGACTAGTTCCTACAAGCAGTACTTC.

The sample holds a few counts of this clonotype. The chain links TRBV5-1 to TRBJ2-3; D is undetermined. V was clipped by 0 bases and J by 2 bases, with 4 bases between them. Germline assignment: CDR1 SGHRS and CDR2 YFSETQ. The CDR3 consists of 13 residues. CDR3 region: CASSLGFTDTQYF. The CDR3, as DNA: TGCGCCAGCAGCTTGGGGTTCACAGATACGCAGTATTTT.

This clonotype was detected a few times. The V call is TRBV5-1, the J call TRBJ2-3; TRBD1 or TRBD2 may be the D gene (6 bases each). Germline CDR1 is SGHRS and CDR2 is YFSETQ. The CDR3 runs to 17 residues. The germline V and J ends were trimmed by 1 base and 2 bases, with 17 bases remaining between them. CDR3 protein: CASSLIPGAPNTDTQYF. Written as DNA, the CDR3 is TGCGCCAGCAGCTTGATCCCGGGGGCCCCTAACACAGATACGCAGTATTTT.

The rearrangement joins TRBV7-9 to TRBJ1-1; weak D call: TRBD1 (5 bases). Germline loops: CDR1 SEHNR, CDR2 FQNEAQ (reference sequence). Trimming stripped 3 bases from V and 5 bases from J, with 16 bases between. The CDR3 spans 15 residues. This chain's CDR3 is CASSLSPSGHTEAFF. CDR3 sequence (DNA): TGTGCCAGCAGCTTGTCCCCTTCGGGGCATACTGAAGCTTTCTTT.

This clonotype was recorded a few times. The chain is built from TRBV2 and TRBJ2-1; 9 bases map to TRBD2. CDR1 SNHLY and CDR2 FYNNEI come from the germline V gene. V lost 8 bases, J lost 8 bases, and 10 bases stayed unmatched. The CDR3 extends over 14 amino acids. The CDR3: CASDAGRGGHEQFF. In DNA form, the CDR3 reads TGTGCCAGCGATGCTGGGCGGGGGGGCCATGAGCAGTTCTTC.

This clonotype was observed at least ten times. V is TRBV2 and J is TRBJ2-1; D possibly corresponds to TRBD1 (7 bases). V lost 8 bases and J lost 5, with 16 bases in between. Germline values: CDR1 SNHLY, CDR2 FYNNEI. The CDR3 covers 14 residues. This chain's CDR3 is CASSRGDGHNEQFF. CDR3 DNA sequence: TGTGCCAGCTCCAGGGGGGACGGTCACAATGAGCAGTTCTTC.

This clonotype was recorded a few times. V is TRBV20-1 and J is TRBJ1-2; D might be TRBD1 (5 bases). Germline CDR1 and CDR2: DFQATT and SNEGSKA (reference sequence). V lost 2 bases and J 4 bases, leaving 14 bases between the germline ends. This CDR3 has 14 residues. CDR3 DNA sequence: TGCAGTGCTAGACCAGGGACGGGTGCCTATGGCTACACCTTC. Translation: CSARPGTGAYGYTF.

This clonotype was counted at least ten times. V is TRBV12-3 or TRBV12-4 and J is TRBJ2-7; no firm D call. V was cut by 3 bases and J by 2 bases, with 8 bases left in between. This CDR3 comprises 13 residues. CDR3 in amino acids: CASSLGSTYEQYF. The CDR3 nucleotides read TGTGCCAGCAGTTTGGGCAGCACCTACGAGCAGTACTTC.

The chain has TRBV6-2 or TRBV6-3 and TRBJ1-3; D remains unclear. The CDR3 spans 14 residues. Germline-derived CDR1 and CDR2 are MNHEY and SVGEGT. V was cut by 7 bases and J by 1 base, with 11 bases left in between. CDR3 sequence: CASTRVVSGNTIYF. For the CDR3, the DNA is TGTGCCAGCACCCGGGTTGTATCTGGAAACACCATATATTTT.

This chain's CDR3 is CASSRGIGQAPEAFF. CDR3 nucleotides: TGTGCCAGCTCACGGGGTATTGGACAGGCGCCAGAAGCTTTCTTT. V and J are TRBV18 and TRBJ1-1; the match to TRBD1 covers 7 bases. This CDR3 has 15 amino acids. The ends lost 4 bases at V and 8 bases at J; junction bases unmatched: 13. Looked up from germline, CDR1 is KGHSH and CDR2 is LQKENI.

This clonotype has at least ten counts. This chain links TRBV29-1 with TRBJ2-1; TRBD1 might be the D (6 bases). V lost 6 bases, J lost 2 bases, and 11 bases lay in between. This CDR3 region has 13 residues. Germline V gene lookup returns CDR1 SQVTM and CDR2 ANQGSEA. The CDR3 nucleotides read TGCAGCGTGGGCAGGGGTACCTACAATGAGCAGTTCTTC. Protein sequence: CSVGRGTYNEQFF.

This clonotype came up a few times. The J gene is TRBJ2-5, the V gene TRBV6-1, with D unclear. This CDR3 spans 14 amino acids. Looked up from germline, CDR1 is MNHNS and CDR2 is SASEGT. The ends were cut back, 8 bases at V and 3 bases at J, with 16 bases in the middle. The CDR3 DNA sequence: TGTGCCAGCGGAAAAAGAGCTAGGGAAGAGACCCAGTACTTC. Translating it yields CASGKRAREETQYF.

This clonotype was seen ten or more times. Here the CDR3 reads CSARGQGNYGYTF. CDR3 coding DNA: TGCAGTGCTCGTGGACAGGGAAACTATGGCTACACCTTC. The chain couples TRBV20-1 to TRBJ1-2, with 8 positions matching TRBD1. Germline values: CDR1 DFQATT, CDR2 SNEGSKA (reference sequence). V was clipped by 5 bases and J by 2 bases; unmatched bases: 4. The CDR3 is 13 amino acids.

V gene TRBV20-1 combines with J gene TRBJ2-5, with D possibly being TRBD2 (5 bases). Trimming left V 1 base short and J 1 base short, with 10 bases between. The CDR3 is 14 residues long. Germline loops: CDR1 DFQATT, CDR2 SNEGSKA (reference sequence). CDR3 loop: CSARGDYLQETQYF. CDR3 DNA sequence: TGCAGTGCTAGAGGAGACTATCTCCAAGAGACCCAGTACTTC.

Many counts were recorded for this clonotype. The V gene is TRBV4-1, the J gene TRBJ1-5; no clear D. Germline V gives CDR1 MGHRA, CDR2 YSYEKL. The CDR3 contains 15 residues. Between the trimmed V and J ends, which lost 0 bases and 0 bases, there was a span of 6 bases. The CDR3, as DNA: TGCGCCAGCAGCCAAGAATCAAATAGCAATCAGCCCCAGCATTTT. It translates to CASSQESNSNQPQHF.